The entry below describes one T cell receptor (beta chain). The V gene's germline CDR1 is SNHLY and CDR2 FYNNEI. The CDR3 consists of 13 residues. V gave up 6 bases and J gave up 8 bases, with 14 bases separating them. Next came a second PCR, run for about 6 to 12 cycles, which used a sample-barcoded 5' primer along with a J-beta primer mix. TCRdb recomputed calls from the 5' RACE reads with MiXCR, one row per CDR3 protein. In the table there are some 940,000 distinct CDR3 sequences, around 29% of which are singletons. The entry originates in a study of blood T cells in healthy people across ages. The same sample was also studied in work on T cells of mothers and their children.

V usage is TRBV2 and J usage is TRBJ2-1; D may be TRBD1 or TRBD2 (7 bases each). This sequence originates from a woman aged 40 to 49 in good health. Specimen: blood. The CDR3 protein is CASSQGGFDEQFF. DNA of the CDR3: TGTGCCAGCAGCCAGGGGGGGTTCGATGAGCAGTTCTTC.